The 6 T cell receptor beta chains given below trace back to one sample, sequenced in a study of cytomegalovirus exposure and HLA in healthy donors. Primers for the PCR totalled 60 Vbeta and 13 Jbeta. The data were produced by immunoSEQ multiplex PCR, yet TCRdb's version contains in-frame clones alone and is incomplete. The sample records 45,000 to 70,000 clones, approximately 84% being singletons. Sequenced: PBMCs. The receptors were sampled from a man aged 50 to 59 in good health and CMV-seronegative.

The chain combines TRBV7-9 with TRBJ2-1; D unresolved. CDR3 length: 19 amino acids. V was cut by 2 bases and J by 0 bases, with 20 bases left in between. In germline, CDR1 is SEHNR, CDR2 FQNEAQ (reference sequence). In nucleotides, the CDR3 is TGTGCCAGCAGCTTACGCCCTTCCTGGCGGTCGAGCTCCTACAATGAGCAGTTCTTC. It is translated as CASSLRPSWRSSSYNEQFF.

This clone has a handful of counts. V usage is TRBV7-9 and J usage is TRBJ1-1, with D perhaps TRBD1 (6 bases). The length of the CDR3 is 15 residues. The ends were cut back, 2 bases at V and 5 bases at J, with 15 bases in the middle. The germline V gene encodes CDR1 SEHNR and CDR2 FQNEAQ (reference sequence). This CDR3 is CASSLNPGGTTEAFF. CDR3 sequence (DNA): TGTGCCAGCAGCTTAAACCCTGGGGGCACGACTGAAGCTTTCTTT.

The chain couples TRBV7-2 to TRBJ1-5, with D unclear. Trimming stripped 4 bases from V and 1 base from J, with 8 bases between. CDR1 is SGHTA and CDR2 is FQGNSA in the germline V gene. CDR3 size: 14 residues. For the CDR3, the DNA is TGTGCCAGCAGCTGGAGTGGGAGCAATCAGCCCCAGCATTTT. This translates into CASSWSGSNQPQHF.

The chain couples TRBV19 to TRBJ1-5; the match to TRBD1 covers 9 bases. The CDR3 covers 13 residues. V trimming: 7 bases; J trimming: 4 bases; junction bases outside the gene matches: 2. CDR1 is LNHDA, CDR2 SQIVND, per germline (reference sequence). In DNA form, the CDR3 reads TGTGCCAGTAAGGACAGGGGTAATCAGCCCCAGCATTTT. It is translated as CASKDRGNQPQHF.

The rearrangement uses TRBV5-8 and TRBJ2-2; a weak D match, TRBD1 (6 bases). The CDR3 totals 15 residues. V lost 2 bases to trimming and J lost 3 bases, with 11 bases between them. The V gene's germline CDR1 is SGHTS and CDR2 YDEGEE. CDR3 loop: CASSLWGRDTGELFF. The CDR3 DNA reads as TGTGCCAGCAGCTTATGGGGGCGCGACACCGGGGAGCTGTTTTTT.

The V call is TRBV28, the J call TRBJ2-3; TRBD2 is a possible D gene (7 bases). Germline CDR1 reads MDHEN; CDR2 reads SYDVKM. V was shortened by 5 bases and J by 0 bases, with 15 bases between the two germline ends. CDR3 length equals 16 residues. The CDR3 sequence is CASSITGGPSTDTQYF. The CDR3 nucleotides read TGTGCCAGCAGTATCACCGGGGGGCCAAGCACAGATACGCAGTATTTT.